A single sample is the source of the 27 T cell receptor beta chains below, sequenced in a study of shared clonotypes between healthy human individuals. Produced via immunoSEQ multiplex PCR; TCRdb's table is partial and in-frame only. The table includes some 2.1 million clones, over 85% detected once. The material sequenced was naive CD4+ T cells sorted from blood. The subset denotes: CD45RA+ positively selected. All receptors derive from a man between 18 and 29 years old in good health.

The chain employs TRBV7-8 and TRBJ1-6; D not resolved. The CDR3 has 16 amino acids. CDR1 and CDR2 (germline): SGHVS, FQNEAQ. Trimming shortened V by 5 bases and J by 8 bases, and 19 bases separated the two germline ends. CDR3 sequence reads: CASSADVWTTDSPLHF. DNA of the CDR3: TGTGCCAGCAGCGCTGACGTGTGGACTACCGATTCACCCCTCCACTTT.

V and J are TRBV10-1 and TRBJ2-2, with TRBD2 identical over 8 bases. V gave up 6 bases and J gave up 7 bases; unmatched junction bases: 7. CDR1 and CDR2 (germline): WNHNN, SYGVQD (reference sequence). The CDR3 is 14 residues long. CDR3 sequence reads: CASSPGLVSGELFF. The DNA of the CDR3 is TGCGCCAGCAGCCCGGGACTAGTGAGCGGGGAGCTGTTTTTT.

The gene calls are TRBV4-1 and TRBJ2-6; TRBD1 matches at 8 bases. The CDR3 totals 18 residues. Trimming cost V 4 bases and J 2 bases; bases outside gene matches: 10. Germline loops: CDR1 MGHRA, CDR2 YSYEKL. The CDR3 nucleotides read TGCGCCAGCAGCCTTGACAGGGGCTCCCTCCCTGGGGCCAACGTCCTGACTTTC. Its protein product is CASSLDRGSLPGANVLTF.

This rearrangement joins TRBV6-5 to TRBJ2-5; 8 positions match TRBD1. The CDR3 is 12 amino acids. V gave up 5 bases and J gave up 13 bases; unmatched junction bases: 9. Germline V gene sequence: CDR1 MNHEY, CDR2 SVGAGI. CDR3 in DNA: TGTGCCAGCAGTACTTCTCAGGGGGCTCCGTACTTC. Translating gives CASSTSQGAPYF.

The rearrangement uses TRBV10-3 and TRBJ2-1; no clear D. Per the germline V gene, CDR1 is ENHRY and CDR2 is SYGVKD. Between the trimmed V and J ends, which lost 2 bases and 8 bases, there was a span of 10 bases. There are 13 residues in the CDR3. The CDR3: CAISEGWPDEQFF. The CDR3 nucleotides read TGTGCCATCAGTGAGGGGTGGCCGGATGAGCAGTTCTTC.

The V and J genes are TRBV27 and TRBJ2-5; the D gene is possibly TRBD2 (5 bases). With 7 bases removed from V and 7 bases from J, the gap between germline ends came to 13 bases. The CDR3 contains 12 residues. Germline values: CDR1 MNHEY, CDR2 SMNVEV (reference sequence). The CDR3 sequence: CASKTTLGTQYF. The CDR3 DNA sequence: TGTGCCAGCAAGACTACCCTAGGGACCCAGTACTTC.

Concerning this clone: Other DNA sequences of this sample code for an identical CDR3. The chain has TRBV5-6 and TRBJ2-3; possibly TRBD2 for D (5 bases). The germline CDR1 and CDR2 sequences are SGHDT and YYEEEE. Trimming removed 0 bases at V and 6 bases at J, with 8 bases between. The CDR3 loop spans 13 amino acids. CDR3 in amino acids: CASSLASGDTQYF. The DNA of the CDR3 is TGTGCCAGCAGCTTGGCCTCGGGGGATACGCAGTATTTT.

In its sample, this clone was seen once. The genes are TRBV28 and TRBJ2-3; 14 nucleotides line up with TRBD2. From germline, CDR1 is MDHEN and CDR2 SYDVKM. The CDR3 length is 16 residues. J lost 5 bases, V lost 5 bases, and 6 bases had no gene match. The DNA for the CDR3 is TGTGCCAGCAGTCCCGGGACTAGCGGGAGAGTAGATACGCAGTATTTT. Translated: CASSPGTSGRVDTQYF.

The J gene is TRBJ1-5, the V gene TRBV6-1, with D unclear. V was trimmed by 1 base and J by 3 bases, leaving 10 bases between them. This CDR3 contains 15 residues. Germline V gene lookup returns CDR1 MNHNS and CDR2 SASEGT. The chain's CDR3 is CASSEGRRFNQPQHF. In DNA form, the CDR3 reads TGTGCCAGCAGTGAAGGCCGGAGATTCAATCAGCCCCAGCATTTT.

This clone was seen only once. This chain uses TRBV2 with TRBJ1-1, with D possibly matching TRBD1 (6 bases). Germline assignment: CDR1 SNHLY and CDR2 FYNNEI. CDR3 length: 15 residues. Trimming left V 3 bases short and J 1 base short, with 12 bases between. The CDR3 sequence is CASSDQGFRNTEAFF. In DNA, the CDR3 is TGTGCCAGCAGTGACCAGGGGTTCCGGAACACTGAAGCTTTCTTT.

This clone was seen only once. The CDR3: CASSSGQSREQFF. The CDR3 region has the DNA TGTGCCAGCAGTTCGGGACAGTCCCGGGAGCAGTTCTTC. The chain combines TRBV6-5 with TRBJ2-1; 7 bases align to TRBD1. The CDR3 loop spans 13 amino acids. Per the germline V gene, CDR1 is MNHEY and CDR2 is SVGAGI. The V segment lost 4 bases and the J segment 10 bases; nucleotides outside the gene matches: 7.

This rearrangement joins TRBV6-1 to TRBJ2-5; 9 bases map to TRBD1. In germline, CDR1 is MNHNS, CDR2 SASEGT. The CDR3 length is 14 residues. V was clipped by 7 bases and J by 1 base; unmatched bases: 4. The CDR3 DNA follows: TGTGCCAGCACCTCGGACAGGGGCCAAGAGACCCAGTACTTC. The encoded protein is CASTSDRGQETQYF.

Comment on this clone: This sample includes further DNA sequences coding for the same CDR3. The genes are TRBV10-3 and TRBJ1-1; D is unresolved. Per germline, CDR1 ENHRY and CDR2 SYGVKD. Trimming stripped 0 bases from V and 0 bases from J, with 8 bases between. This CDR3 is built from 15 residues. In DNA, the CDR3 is TGTGCCATCAGTGAGTCGGCCGGTCTGAACACTGAAGCTTTCTTT. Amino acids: CAISESAGLNTEAFF.

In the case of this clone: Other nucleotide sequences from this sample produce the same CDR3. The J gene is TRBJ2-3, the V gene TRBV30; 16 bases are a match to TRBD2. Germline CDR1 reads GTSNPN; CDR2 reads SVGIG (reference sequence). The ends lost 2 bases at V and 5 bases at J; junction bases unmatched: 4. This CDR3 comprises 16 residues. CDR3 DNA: TGTGCCTGGAGTCCGGGACTAGCGGGAGGGGGAGATACGCAGTATTTT. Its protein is CAWSPGLAGGGDTQYF.

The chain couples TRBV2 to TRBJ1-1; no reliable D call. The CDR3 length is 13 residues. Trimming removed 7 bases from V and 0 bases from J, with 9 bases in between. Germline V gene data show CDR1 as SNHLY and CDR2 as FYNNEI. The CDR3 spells CASMVALNTEAFF. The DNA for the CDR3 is TGTGCCAGCATGGTAGCTTTGAACACTGAAGCTTTCTTT. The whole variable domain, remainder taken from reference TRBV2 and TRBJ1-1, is EPEVTQTPSHQVTQMGQEVILRCVPISNHLYFYWYRQILGQKVEFLVSFYNNEISEKSEIFDDQFSVERPDGSNFTLKIRSTKLEDSAMYFCASMVALNTEAFFGQGTRLTVV.

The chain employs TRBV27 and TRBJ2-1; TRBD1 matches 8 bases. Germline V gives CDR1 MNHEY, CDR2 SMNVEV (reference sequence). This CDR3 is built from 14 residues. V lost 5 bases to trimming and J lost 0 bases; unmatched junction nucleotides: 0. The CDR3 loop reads CASSGQGSYNEQFF. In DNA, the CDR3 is TGTGCCAGCAGTGGACAGGGCTCCTACAATGAGCAGTTCTTC.

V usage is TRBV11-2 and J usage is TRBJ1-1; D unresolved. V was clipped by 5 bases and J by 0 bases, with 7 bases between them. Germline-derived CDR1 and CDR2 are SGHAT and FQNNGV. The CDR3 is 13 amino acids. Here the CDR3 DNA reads TGTGCCAGCAGCCCCCTTCTGAACACTGAAGCTTTCTTT. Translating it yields CASSPLLNTEAFF.

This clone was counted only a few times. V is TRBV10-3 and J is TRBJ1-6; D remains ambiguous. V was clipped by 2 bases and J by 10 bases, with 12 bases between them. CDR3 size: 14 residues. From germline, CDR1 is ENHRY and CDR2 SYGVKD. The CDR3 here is CAISETLESSPLHF. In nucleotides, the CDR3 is TGTGCCATCAGTGAGACTCTAGAATCCTCACCCCTCCACTTT.

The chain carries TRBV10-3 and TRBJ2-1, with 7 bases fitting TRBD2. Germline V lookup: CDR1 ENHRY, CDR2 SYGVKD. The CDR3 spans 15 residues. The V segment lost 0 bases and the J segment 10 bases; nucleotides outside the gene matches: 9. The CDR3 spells CAISESVSGLGEQFF. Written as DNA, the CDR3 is TGTGCCATCAGTGAGTCGGTTAGCGGGTTAGGGGAGCAGTTCTTC.

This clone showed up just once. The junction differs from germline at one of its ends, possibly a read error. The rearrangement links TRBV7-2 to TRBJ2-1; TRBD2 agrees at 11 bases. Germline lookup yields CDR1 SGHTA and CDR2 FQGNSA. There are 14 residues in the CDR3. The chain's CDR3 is CASSLAGGNNEQFF. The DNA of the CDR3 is TGTGCCAGCAGCCTAGCGGGAGGAAACAATGAGCAGTTCTTC.

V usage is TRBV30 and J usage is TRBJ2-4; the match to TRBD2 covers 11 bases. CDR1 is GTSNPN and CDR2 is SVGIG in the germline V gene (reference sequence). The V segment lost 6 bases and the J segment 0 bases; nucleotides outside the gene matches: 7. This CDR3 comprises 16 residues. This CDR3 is CACVFGTSGAKNIQYF. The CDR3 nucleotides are TGTGCCTGTGTGTTCGGGACTAGCGGAGCCAAAAACATTCAGTACTTC.

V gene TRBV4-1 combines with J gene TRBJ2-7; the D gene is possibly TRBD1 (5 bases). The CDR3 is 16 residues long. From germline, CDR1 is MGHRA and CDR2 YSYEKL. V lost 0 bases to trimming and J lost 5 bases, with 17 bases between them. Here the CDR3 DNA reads TGCGCCAGCAGCCAAGAAGGGGCCCCTTACAGAAACGAGCAGTACTTC. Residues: CASSQEGAPYRNEQYF.

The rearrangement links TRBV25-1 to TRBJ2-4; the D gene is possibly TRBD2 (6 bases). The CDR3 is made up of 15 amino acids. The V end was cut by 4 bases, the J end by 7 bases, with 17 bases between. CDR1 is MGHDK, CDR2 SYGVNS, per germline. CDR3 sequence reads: CASSALEGSRNIQYF. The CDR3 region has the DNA TGTGCCAGCAGTGCTTTGGAGGGGTCCCGGAACATTCAGTACTTC. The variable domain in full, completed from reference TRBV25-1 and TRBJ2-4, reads EADIYQTPRYLVIGTGKKITLECSQTMGHDKMYWYQQDPGMELHLIHYSYGVNSTEKGDLSSESTVSRIRTEHFPLTLESARPSHTSQYLCASSALEGSRNIQYFGAGTRLSVL.

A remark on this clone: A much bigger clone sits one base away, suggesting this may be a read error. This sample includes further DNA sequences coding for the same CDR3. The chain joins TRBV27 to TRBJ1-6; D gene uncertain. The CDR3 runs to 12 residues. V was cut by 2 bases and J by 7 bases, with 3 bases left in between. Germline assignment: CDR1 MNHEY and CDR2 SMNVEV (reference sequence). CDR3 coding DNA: TGTGCCAGCAGTTTAACCAATTCACCCCTCCACTTT. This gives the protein CASSLTNSPLHF.

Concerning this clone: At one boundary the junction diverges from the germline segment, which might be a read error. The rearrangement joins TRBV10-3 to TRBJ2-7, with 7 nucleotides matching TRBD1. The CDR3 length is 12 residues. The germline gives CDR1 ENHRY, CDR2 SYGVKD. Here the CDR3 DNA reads TGTGCCCTCAGGGACAGCTCCTACGAGCAGTACTTC. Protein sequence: CALRDSSYEQYF.

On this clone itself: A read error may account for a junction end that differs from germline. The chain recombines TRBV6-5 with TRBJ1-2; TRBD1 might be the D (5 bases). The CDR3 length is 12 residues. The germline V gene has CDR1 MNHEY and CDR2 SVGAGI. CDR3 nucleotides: TGTGCCAGCAGTAACTCGGGGGGTGGCTACACCTTC. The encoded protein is CASSNSGGGYTF.

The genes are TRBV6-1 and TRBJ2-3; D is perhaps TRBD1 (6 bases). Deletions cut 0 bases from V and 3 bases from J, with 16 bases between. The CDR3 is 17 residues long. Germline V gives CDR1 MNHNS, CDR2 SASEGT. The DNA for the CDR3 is TGTGCCAGCAGTGAAGCCCCGCAGGGGTCAGGAACAGATACGCAGTATTTT. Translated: CASSEAPQGSGTDTQYF.